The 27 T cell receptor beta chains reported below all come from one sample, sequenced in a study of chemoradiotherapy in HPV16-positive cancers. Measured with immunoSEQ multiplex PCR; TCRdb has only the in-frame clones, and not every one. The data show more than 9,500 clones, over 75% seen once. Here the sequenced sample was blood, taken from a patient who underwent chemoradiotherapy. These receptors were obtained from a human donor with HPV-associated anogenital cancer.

This chain's CDR3 is CASSTNTGTSTDTQYF. In DNA form, the CDR3 reads TGTGCCAGCAGCACCAACACAGGGACTAGCACAGATACGCAGTATTTT. The chain has TRBV21-1 and TRBJ2-3. TRBV21-1 is given as a pseudogene. CDR3 length equals 16 residues.

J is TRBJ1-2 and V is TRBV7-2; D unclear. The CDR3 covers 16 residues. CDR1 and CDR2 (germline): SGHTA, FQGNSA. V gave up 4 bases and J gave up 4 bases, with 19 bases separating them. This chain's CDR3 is CASSSYTSRGGYGYTF. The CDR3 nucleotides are TGTGCCAGCAGCTCATACACCTCCCGAGGAGGCTATGGCTACACCTTC.

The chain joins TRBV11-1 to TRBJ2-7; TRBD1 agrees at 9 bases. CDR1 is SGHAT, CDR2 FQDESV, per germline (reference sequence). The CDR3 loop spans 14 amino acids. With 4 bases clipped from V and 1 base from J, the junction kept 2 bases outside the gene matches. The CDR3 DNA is TGTGCCAGCAGCTCCGGGACAGGGTCCTACGAGCAGTACTTC. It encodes CASSSGTGSYEQYF.

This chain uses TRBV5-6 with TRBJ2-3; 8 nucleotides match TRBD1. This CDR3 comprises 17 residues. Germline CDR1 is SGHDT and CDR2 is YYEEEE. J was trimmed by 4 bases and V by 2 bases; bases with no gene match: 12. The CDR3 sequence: CASSFLSQGVNSDTQYF. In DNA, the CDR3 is TGTGCCAGCAGCTTTCTTTCACAGGGGGTAAATTCAGATACGCAGTATTTT.

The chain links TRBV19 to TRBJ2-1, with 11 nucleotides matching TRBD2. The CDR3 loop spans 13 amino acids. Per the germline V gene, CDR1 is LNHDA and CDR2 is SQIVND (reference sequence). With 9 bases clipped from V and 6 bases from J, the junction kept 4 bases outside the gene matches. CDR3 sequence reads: CASLAGGRNEQFF. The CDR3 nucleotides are TGTGCCAGCCTAGCGGGGGGCCGCAATGAGCAGTTCTTC.

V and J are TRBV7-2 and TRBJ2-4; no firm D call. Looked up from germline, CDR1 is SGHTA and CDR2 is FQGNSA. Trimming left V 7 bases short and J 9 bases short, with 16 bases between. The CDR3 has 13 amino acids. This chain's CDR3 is CASTSPTGRIQYF. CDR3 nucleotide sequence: TGTGCCAGCACCTCTCCCACTGGACGCATTCAGTACTTC. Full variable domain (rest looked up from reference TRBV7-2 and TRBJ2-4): GAGVSQSPSNKVTEKGKDVELRCDPISGHTALYWYRQSLGQGLEFLIYFQGNSAPDKSGLPSDRFSAERTGGSVSTLTIQRTQQEDSAVYLCASTSPTGRIQYFGAGTRLSVL.

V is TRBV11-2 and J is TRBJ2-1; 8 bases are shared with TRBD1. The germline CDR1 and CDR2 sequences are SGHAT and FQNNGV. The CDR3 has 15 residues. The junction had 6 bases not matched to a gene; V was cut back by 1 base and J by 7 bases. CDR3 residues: CASSLVQGAYNEQFF. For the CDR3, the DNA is TGTGCCAGCAGCTTAGTCCAGGGGGCGTATAATGAGCAGTTCTTC. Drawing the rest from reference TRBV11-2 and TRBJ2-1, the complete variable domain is EAGVAQSPRYKIIEKRQSVAFWCNPISGHATLYWYQQILGQGPKLLIQFQNNGVVDDSQLPKDRFSAERLKGVDSTLKIQPAKLEDSAVYLCASSLVQGAYNEQFFGPGTRLTVL.

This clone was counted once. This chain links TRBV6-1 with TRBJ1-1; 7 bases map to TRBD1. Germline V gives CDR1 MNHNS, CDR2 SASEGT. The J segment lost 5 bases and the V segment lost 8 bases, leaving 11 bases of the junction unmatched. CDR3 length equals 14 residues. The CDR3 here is CASPPDRFRTEAFF. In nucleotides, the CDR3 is TGTGCCAGCCCTCCGGACAGGTTTAGAACTGAAGCTTTCTTT.

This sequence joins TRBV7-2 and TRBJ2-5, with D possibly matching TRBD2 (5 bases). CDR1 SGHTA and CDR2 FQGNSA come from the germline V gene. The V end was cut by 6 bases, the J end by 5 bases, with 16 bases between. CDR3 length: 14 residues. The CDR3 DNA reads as TGTGCCAGCAGTGTCTTGGGAGTAGGGGAGACCCAGTACTTC. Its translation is CASSVLGVGETQYF.

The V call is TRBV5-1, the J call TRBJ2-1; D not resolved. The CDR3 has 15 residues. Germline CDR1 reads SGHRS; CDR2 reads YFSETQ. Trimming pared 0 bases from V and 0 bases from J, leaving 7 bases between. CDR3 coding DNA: TGCGCCAGCAGCTTGGTGGGTGACTCCTACAATGAGCAGTTCTTC. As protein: CASSLVGDSYNEQFF.

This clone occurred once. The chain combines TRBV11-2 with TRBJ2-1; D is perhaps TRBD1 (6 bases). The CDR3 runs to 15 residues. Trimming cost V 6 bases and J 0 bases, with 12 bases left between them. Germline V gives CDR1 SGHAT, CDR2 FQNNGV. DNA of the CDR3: TGTGCCAGCAGTCCCGGACAGATCTCCTACAATGAGCAGTTCTTC. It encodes CASSPGQISYNEQFF.

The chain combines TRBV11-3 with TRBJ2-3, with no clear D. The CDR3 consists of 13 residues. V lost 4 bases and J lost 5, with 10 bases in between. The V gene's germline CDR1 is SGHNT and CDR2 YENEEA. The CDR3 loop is CASSSPWGDTQYF. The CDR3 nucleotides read TGTGCCAGCAGCTCCCCCTGGGGAGATACGCAGTATTTT.

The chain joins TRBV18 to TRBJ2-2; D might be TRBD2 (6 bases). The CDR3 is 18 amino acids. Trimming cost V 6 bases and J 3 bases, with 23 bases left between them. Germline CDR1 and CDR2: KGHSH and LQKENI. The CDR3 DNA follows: TGTGCCAGCTCCCTGACCACTTTTTTAGCGGACGACACCGGGGAGCTGTTTTTT. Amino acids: CASSLTTFLADDTGELFF.

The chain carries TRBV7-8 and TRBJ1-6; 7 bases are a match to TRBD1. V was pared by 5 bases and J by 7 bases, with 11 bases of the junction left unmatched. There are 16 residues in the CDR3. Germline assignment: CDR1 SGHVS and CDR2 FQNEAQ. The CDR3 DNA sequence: TGTGCCAGCAGCGACGGTACAGGGGTGGGCAATTCACCCCTCCACTTT. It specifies CASSDGTGVGNSPLHF.

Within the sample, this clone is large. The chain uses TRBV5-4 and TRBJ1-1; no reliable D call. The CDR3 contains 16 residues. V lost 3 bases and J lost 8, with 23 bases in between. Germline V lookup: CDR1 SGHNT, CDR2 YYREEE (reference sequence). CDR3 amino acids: CASSYGRLLDPLEAFF. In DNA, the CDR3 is TGTGCCAGCAGCTACGGACGGCTGCTAGACCCATTGGAAGCTTTCTTT.

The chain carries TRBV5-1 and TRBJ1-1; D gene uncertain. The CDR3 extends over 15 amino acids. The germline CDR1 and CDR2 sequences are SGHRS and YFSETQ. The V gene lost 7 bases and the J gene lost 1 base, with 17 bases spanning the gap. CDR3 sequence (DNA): TGCGCCAGCCGACCGATGCTAGCCCAGAACACTGAAGCTTTCTTT. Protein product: CASRPMLAQNTEAFF.

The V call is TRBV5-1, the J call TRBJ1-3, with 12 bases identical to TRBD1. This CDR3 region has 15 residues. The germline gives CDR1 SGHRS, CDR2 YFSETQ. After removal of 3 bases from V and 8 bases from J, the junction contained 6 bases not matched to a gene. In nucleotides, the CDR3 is TGCGCCAGCAGCTCTGGGGGACAGGGGGCCCACACCATATATTTT. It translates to CASSSGGQGAHTIYF.

The CDR3 DNA is TGTGCCATCAGTGAGTCAGTGACTAGCGGGGGGTACAATGAGCAGTTCTTC. This codes for CAISESVTSGGYNEQFF. V usage is TRBV10-3 and J usage is TRBJ2-1, with 13 nucleotides matching TRBD2. After removal of 0 bases from V and 4 bases from J, the junction contained 3 bases not matched to a gene. Germline V lookup: CDR1 ENHRY, CDR2 SYGVKD. The CDR3 consists of 17 residues.

The CDR3 region is CASSLGAGELFF. CDR3 DNA sequence: TGTGCCAGCAGCCTAGGGGCCGGGGAGCTGTTTTTT. The rearrangement joins TRBV11-3 to TRBJ2-2; weak D call: TRBD1 (5 bases). This CDR3 contains 12 residues. Per the germline V gene, CDR1 is SGHNT and CDR2 is YENEEA. The germline V and J ends were trimmed by 5 bases and 6 bases, with 7 bases remaining between them. Combining the CDR3 with reference TRBV11-3 and TRBJ2-2 gives the whole variable domain EAGVVQSPRYKIIEKKQPVAFWCNPISGHNTLYWYLQNLGQGPELLIRYENEEAVDDSQLPKDRFSAERLKGVDSTLKIQPAELGDSAVYLCASSLGAGELFFGEGSRLTVL.

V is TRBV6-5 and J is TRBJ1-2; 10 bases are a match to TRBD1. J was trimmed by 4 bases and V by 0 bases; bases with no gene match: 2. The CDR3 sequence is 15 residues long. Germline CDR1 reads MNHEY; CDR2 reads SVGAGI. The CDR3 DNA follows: TGTGCCAGCAGTTACTCGAGGGACAGGGGCTATGGCTACACCTTC. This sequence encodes CASSYSRDRGYGYTF.

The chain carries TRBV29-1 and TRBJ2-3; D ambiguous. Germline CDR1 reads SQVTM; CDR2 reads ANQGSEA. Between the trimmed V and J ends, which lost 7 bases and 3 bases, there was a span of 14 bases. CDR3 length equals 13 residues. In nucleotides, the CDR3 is TGCAGCGCCCAAGGCCTTGCTACAGATACGCAGTATTTT. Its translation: CSAQGLATDTQYF.

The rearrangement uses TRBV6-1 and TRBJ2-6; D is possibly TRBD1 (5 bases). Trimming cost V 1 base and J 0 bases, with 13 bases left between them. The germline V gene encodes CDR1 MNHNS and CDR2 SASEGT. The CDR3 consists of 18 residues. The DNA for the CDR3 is TGTGCCAGCAGTGAAGTAGGGGTTGGGCTCTCTGGGGCCAACGTCCTGACTTTC. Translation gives CASSEVGVGLSGANVLTF.

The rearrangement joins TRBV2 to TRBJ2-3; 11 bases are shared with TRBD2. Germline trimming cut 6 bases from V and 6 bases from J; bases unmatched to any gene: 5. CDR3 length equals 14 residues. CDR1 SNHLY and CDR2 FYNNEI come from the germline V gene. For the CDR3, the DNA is TGTGCCAGCAGGAGTAGCGGGGGGGTTGATACGCAGTATTTT. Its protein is CASRSSGGVDTQYF.

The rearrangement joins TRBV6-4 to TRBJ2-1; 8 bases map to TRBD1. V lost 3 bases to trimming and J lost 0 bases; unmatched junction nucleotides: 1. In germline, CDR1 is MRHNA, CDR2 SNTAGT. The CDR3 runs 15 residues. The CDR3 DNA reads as TGTGCCAGCAGTGAACAGGGGGACTCCTACAATGAGCAGTTCTTC. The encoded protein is CASSEQGDSYNEQFF.

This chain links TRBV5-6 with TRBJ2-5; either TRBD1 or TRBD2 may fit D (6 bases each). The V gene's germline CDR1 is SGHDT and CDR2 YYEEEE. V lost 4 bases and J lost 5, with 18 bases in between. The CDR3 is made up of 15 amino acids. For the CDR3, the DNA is TGTGCCAGCAGCCCGCGGGACAATCTAAAGGAGACCCAGTACTTC. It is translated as CASSPRDNLKETQYF.

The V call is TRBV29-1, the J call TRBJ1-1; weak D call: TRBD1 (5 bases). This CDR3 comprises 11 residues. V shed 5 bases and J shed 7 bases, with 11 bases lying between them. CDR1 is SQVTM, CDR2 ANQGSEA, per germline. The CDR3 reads CSVRREGEAFF. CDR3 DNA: TGCAGCGTTCGCAGGGAGGGTGAAGCTTTCTTT.

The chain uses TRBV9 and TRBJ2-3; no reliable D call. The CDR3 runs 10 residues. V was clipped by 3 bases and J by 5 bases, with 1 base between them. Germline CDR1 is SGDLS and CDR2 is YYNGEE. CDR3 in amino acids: CASSGDTQYF. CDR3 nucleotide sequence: TGTGCCAGCAGCGGAGATACGCAGTATTTT.